Presented here are 7 T cell receptor beta chains from one specimen sequenced in a study of CD8+ T cells in alopecia areata. Treatment here: oral pan-JAK inhibitor, 5-10 mg twice daily. RNA extraction was followed by reverse transcription into cDNA, which acted as the sequencing template. TCRdb's table, derived via immunoSEQ multiplex PCR, lists solely in-frame clones and lacks some. The table includes some 170,000 clones, roughly 50% detected once. Sequenced here: CD8+ T cells sorted from blood, sampled at week 24, from a patient treated with tofacitinib. These receptors came from a human donor with alopecia areata.

This clone was seen more than once but under ten times. The chain's CDR3 is CSVPRAGVVNEQFF. DNA for the CDR3: TGCAGCGTTCCGCGAGCGGGGGTGGTCAATGAGCAGTTCTTC. V and J are TRBV29-1 and TRBJ2-1; TRBD2 matches at 8 bases. The CDR3 loop spans 14 amino acids. The germline CDR1 and CDR2 sequences are SQVTM and ANQGSEA. J lost 6 bases, V lost 5 bases, and 9 bases had no gene match.

This chain uses TRBV30 with TRBJ1-2; D gene uncertain. The V end was cut by 2 bases, the J end by 8 bases, with 18 bases between. From germline, CDR1 is GTSNPN and CDR2 SVGIG (reference sequence). The CDR3 is made up of 14 amino acids. In nucleotides, the CDR3 is TGTGCCTGGAGTTTAGGGCCTCGTTTGGGAGGCTACACCTTC. It encodes CAWSLGPRLGGYTF.

The chain has TRBV9 and TRBJ2-1, with 8 bases lining up with TRBD2. The V and J ends lost 0 bases and 8 bases, in that order; junction bases with no gene match: 7. Germline CDR1 reads SGDLS; CDR2 reads YYNGEE. This CDR3 region has 15 residues. CDR3 sequence: CASSVVGLEGDEQFF. CDR3 in DNA: TGTGCCAGCAGCGTAGTGGGACTAGAAGGCGATGAGCAGTTCTTC.

This clone was seen a few times. The genes are TRBV7-9 and TRBJ2-5; no clear D. V lost 2 bases to trimming and J lost 0 bases, with 4 bases between them. Germline V gene lookup returns CDR1 SEHNR and CDR2 FQNEAQ (reference sequence). The CDR3 runs to 13 residues. The CDR3 spells CASSLLDQETQYF. The CDR3 region has the DNA TGTGCCAGCAGCTTACTGGACCAAGAGACCCAGTACTTC.

The genes are TRBV7-3 and TRBJ1-1; D may be TRBD1 (6 bases). V lost 5 bases and J lost 5, with 18 bases in between. Per germline, CDR1 SGHTA and CDR2 FQGTGA. The CDR3 sequence is 15 residues long. CDR3 loop: CASSPTGTGGTEAFF. The CDR3 DNA reads as TGTGCCAGCAGCCCTACAGGGACCGGAGGGACTGAAGCTTTCTTT.

This clone was observed a handful of times. The chain is built from TRBV29-1 and TRBJ1-1, with 9 positions matching TRBD1. V gave up 6 bases and J gave up 4 bases; unmatched junction bases: 6. This CDR3 comprises 13 residues. From germline, CDR1 is SQVTM and CDR2 ANQGSEA. This CDR3 is CSVQQGAGTEAFF. CDR3 DNA sequence: TGCAGCGTACAACAGGGGGCGGGCACTGAAGCTTTCTTT.

The gene calls are TRBV27 and TRBJ2-1; D gene ambiguous. The V end lost 4 bases, the J end lost 6 bases, and 13 bases lay between the germline ends. The CDR3 runs 14 residues. The germline CDR1 and CDR2 sequences are MNHEY and SMNVEV (reference sequence). The CDR3 DNA is TGTGCCAGCAGTTCCGCCGGCACCCCCAATGAGCAGTTCTTC. Amino acid sequence: CASSSAGTPNEQFF.